Included here is one T cell receptor beta chain sequence, with context. The antigen is not known. This sample is part of a study of Ad26.COV2.S vaccination and SARS-CoV-2 variants. Study-level information: Dosing was one shot or two shots 56 days apart.

Findings of the study overall: Non-spike TCR breadth was similar in vaccine and placebo recipients. Vaccinees showed greater spike-specific TCR breadth than placebo recipients.

Clones were sequenced by immunoSEQ multiplex PCR, and TCRdb holds only the in-frame ones, with some missing. The sample holds 350,000 to 400,000 clones, 70% to 90% seen once. Described treatment: around 19 received Ad26.COV2.S at low or high dose, single or two shots; 5 received placebo; per-sample allocation not given. Samples came from day 63 after the first vaccine or placebo injection. The CDR3 contains 16 residues. Trimming cost V 3 bases and J 2 bases, with 17 bases left between them. Per germline, CDR1 LNHNV and CDR2 YYDKDF (reference sequence). The sample consisted of peripheral blood, taken in a trial of Ad26.COV2.S vaccine versus placebo. V gene TRBV15 combines with J gene TRBJ2-7, with a tentative D call TRBD2 (5 bases). The receptor comes from a person aged 18-60 years who received the Ad26.COV2.S COVID-19 vaccine or a placebo. CDR3 nucleotides: TGTGCCACCAGCAGCCCCTTGGGGAGAGGAACCTACGAGCAGTACTTC. Translating gives CATSSPLGRGTYEQYF.